This record concerns one TCR beta chain sequence. Roughly 0.45 to 1 ug RNA was reverse transcribed with random hexamers. Amplification of TCR beta CDR3 used immunoSEQ multiplex PCR across 54 Vbeta and 13 Jbeta. TCRdb re-analysed the immunoSEQ multiplex PCR reads in MiXCR, keeping a single row per CDR3 protein. The table shows over 200,000 distinct CDR3 sequences, with around 95% occurring only once. The source of the sample is a study of CD8 T cells in Susac syndrome. Looked up from germline, CDR1 is SQVTM and CDR2 is ANQGSEA. The V segment lost 4 bases and the J segment 6 bases; nucleotides outside the gene matches: 8. The CDR3 spans 15 residues. The authors carried out high-throughput sequencing of TCR beta. They applied it to CD8+ and CD4+ T cells obtained from blood.

The sample comprised CD4+ T cells from PBMCs. The V and J genes are TRBV29-1 and TRBJ2-2; 10 bases are shared with TRBD1. The TCR originated in a human donor with multiple sclerosis. This CDR3 is CSVAAWTGGPGELFF. CDR3 DNA: TGCAGCGTTGCGGCATGGACAGGGGGGCCCGGGGAGCTGTTTTTT.